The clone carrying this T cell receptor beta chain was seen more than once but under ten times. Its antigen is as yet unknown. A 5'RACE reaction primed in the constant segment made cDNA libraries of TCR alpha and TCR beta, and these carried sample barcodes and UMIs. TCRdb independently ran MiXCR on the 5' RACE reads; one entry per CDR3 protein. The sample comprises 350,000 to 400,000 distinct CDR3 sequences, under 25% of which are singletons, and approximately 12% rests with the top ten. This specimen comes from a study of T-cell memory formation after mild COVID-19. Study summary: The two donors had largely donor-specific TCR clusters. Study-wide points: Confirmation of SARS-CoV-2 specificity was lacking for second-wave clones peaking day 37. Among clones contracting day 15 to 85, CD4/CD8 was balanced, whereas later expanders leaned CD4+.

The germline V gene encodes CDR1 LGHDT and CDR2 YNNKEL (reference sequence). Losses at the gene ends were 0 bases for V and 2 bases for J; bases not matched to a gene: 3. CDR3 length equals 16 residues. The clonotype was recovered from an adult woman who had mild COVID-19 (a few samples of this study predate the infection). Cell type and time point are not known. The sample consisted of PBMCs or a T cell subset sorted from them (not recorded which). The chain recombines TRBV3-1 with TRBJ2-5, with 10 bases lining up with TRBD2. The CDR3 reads CASSQDSGGPQETQYF. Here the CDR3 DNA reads TGTGCCAGCAGCCAAGATAGCGGGGGGCCTCAAGAGACCCAGTACTTC.